This T cell receptor (beta chain) was identified in a study of vaccination effects on CD4 cells after COVID-19. Study in general: The median interval between the second dose and post-vaccine sampling was 72 days. Overall study results and limits: The study, lacking early post-infection timepoints, had few convalescent patients.

Sequencing was preceded by expansion of antigen-specific CD4+ T cells with viral peptide pools in the ViraFEST assay. Isolation of CD4+ T cells took place after 10 to 11 days of culture. Either the mRNA-1273 or the BNT162b2 vaccine was given to participants as two doses. Each culture well received some 1.9 million PBMC. These cells were then cultured in IMDM with roughly 9 IU/ml IL-2 and around 10 ug/ml peptides. A half-medium replacement with IL-2 medium was carried out on days 3 and 7. V lost 6 bases to trimming and J lost 0 bases, with 9 bases between them. The germline gives CDR1 MNHNY, CDR2 SVGAGI (reference sequence). This CDR3 has 14 amino acids. Points on this clone: Its antigen remains unknown.

The protocol was immunoSEQ multiplex PCR, while the TCRdb copy is restricted to in-frame clones and leaves out a portion. The sample has roughly 34,000 clones; around 82% are singletons. The sequences come from CD4+ T cells from PBMCs cultured with HCoV-NL63 spike peptides, collected after COVID-19 vaccination. J is TRBJ1-5 and V is TRBV6-6; a weak D match, TRBD1 (6 bases). The origin of this receptor is a human donor who received a COVID-19 vaccine. Some clones in this sample may be carry-over from other donors' samples. CDR3 sequence (DNA): TGTGCCAGCAGAGGACAGTATAGCAATCAGCCCCAGCATTTT. It specifies CASRGQYSNQPQHF.